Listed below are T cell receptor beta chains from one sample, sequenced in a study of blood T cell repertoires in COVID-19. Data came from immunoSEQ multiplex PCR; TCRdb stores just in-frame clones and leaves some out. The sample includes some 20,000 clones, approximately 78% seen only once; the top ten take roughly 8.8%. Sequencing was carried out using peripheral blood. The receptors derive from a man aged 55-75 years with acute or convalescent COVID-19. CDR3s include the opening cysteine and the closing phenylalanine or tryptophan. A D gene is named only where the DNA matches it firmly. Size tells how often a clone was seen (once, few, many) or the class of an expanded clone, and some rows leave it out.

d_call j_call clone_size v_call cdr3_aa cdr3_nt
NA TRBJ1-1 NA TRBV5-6 CASSLGARYEGTFF TGTGCCAGCAGCTTGGGGGCCCGCTATGAGGGAACTTTCTTT
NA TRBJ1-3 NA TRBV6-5 CASSTGSTIYF TGTGCCAGCAGTACAGGGTCCACCATATATTTT
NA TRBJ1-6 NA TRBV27 CASRDTLNSPLHF TGTGCCAGCAGGGACACCCTAAATTCACCCCTCCACTTT
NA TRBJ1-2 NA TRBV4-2 CASSRLEGAEGGYTF TGTGCCAGCAGCCGGTTAGAAGGGGCGGAAGGTGGCTACACCTTC
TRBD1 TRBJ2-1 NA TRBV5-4 CASSFGTGGEQFF TGTGCCAGCAGCTTTGGGACAGGGGGTGAGCAGTTCTTC
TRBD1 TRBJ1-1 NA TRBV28 CASSFEEDRGVEAFF TGTGCCAGCAGTTTTGAAGAAGACAGGGGAGTCGAAGCTTTCTTT
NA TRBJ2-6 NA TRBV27 CASSNRDSGANVLTF TGTGCCAGCAGTAACAGGGATTCTGGGGCCAACGTCCTGACTTTC
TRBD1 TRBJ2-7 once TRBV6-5 CASSLGQGAGEQYF TGTGCCAGCAGTTTAGGACAGGGGGCCGGGGAGCAGTACTTC
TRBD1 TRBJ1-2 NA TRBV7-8 CASSLTGQEPRSGYTF TGTGCCAGCAGCTTAACGGGACAGGAGCCGAGGAGTGGCTACACCTTC
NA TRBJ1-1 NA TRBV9 CASMPFLGSWTEAFF TGTGCCAGCATGCCATTTTTAGGGAGTTGGACTGAAGCTTTCTTT
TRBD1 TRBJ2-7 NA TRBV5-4 CASSLGPGQGYEQYF TGTGCCAGCAGCTTGGGACCGGGACAGGGCTACGAGCAGTACTTC
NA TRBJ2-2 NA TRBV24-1 CATSDSGTPNTGELFF TGTGCCACCAGTGATTCCGGGACACCGAACACCGGGGAGCTGTTTTTT
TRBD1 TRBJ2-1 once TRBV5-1 CASSLVPGQGGQQFF TGCGCCAGCAGCTTGGTACCCGGACAGGGAGGTCAGCAGTTCTTC
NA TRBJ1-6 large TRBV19 CASQGSSYNSPLHF TGTGCCAGCCAGGGGAGCTCCTATAATTCACCCCTCCACTTT
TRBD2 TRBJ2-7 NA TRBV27 CASSYPATSGIQYF TGTGCCAGCAGCTACCCCGCTACTAGCGGGATTCAGTACTTC
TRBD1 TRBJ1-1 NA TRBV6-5 CASRKFRDREEAFF TGTGCCAGCAGGAAATTCCGGGACAGGGAGGAAGCTTTCTTT
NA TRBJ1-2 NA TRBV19 CASSIGSREIYTF TGTGCCAGTAGTATCGGGTCCCGCGAAATCTACACCTTC